The rows below give T cell receptor beta chains drawn from one sample of a study of regulatory T cells in long-lasting Graves disease. TCRdb itself ran the multiplex PCR reads through MiXCR, one entry per CDR3 protein. Here the sample spans 300,000 to 400,000 distinct CDR3 sequences, roughly 16% being singletons. The specimen was peripheral blood mononuclear cells (PBMCs), collected at new diagnosis, from a patient treated with antithyroid drugs. These receptors all come from a female donor with Graves disease. Each CDR3 is given with its conserved first and last residue. A D gene is named only where the DNA matches it firmly. Clone size is not always given. Where it is, it says once, few, many or a class for expanded clones.

. TRBJ1-2 many TRBV30 CALGQANYGYTF TGTGCCTTGGGACAAGCCAACTATGGCTACACCTTC
. TRBJ2-7 . TRBV27 CASSSVGAYEQYF TGTGCCAGTTCGTCGGTAGGAGCCTACGAGCAGTACTTC
. TRBJ2-1 . TRBV3-1 CASSLSVETYNEQFF TGTGCCAGCAGTTTATCGGTGGAAACCTACAATGAGCAGTTCTTC
. TRBJ1-1 . TRBV19 CASSIRGAGTEAFF TGTGCCAGTAGTATCCGGGGAGCCGGGACTGAAGCTTTCTTT
. TRBJ2-7 many TRBV29-1 CSVGVDFYEQYF TGCAGCGTCGGGGTCGATTTCTACGAGCAGTACTTC
. TRBJ1-1 many TRBV7-9 CASSLEMNTEAFF TGTGCCAGCAGCTTAGAAATGAACACTGAAGCTTTCTTT
. TRBJ2-1 few TRBV9 CASGGSSPYNEQFF TGTGCCAGCGGAGGGTCCTCCCCCTACAATGAGCAGTTCTTC
. TRBJ2-1 many TRBV7-9 CASSWNEQFF TGTGCCAGCAGCTGGAATGAGCAGTTCTTC
. TRBJ1-2 once TRBV20-1 CSARMGRGYGYTF TGCAGTGCTAGAATGGGCAGGGGCTATGGCTACACCTTC
. TRBJ1-3 many TRBV20-1 CSASRAGLTSSSGNTIYF TGCAGTGCTAGCCGGGCAGGGCTGACATCTAGCTCTGGAAACACCATATATTTT
TRBD1 TRBJ2-4 few TRBV12-3/TRBV12-4 CASSRTGGGTQYF TGTGCCAGCAGTAGGACAGGGGGCGGGACTCAGTACTTC
TRBD2 TRBJ2-1 many TRBV3-1 CASSQDRLAGTYNEQFF TGTGCCAGCAGCCAAGACAGGCTAGCGGGAACCTACAATGAGCAGTTCTTC
TRBD2 TRBJ2-5 . TRBV29-1 CSASGGEETQYF TGCAGCGCCTCGGGGGGAGAAGAGACCCAGTACTTC
. TRBJ2-7 many TRBV3-1 CASSQGGHEQYF TGTGCCAGCAGCCAAGGTGGCCACGAGCAGTACTTC
. TRBJ1-1 many TRBV12-5 CASGLGLNTEAFF TGTGCTAGTGGTCTCGGTCTAAACACTGAAGCTTTCTTT
TRBD1 TRBJ1-4 few TRBV5-1 CASSSGTGRATNEKLFF TGCGCCAGCAGCTCCGGGACAGGGCGGGCAACTAATGAAAAACTGTTTTTT
. TRBJ1-2 many TRBV2 CASSGGAGGNYGYTF TGTGCCAGCAGTGGTGGCGCCGGGGGGAACTATGGCTACACCTTC
TRBD2 TRBJ2-1 few TRBV4-1 CASSQDSGGGGYNEQFF TGCGCCAGCAGCCAAGATTCTGGCGGGGGGGGCTACAATGAGCAGTTCTTC
TRBD2 TRBJ2-4 . TRBV13 CASSSGGGLAGDLVKNIQYF TGTGCCAGCAGCTCAGGCGGGGGACTAGCGGGAGATCTGGTCAAAAACATTCAGTACTTC
. TRBJ2-2 few TRBV5-4 CASSLALRVISDTGELFF TGTGCCAGCAGCTTGGCCTTGCGGGTCATCAGTGACACCGGGGAGCTGTTTTTT
. TRBJ2-7 many TRBV2 CASSDQGYEQYF TGTGCCAGCAGTGATCAGGGCTACGAGCAGTACTTC
. TRBJ1-6 many TRBV6-1 CASLSRTRNSPLHF TGTGCCAGCCTCTCCAGGACACGGAATTCACCCCTCCACTTT
. TRBJ2-2 many TRBV2 CATSPYTGSTGELFF TGTGCCACCTCCCCCTATACAGGGTCCACCGGGGAGCTGTTTTTT
. TRBJ1-1 many TRBV12-3/TRBV12-4 CASSWAQGLGAFF TGTGCCAGCAGTTGGGCACAGGGTTTAGGGGCTTTCTTT
. TRBJ2-7 many TRBV5-5 CASSPAAEGSYEQYF TGTGCCAGCAGTCCGGCGGCAGAAGGTTCCTACGAGCAGTACTTC
. TRBJ2-3 few TRBV3-1 CASSRATGTSTDTQYF TGTGCCAGCAGCAGAGCGACAGGCACTAGCACAGATACGCAGTATTTT
. TRBJ2-1 . TRBV7-9 CASSSGGGTGGINEQFF TGTGCCAGCAGTTCGGGGGGAGGGACAGGAGGAATCAATGAGCAGTTCTTC
. TRBJ1-3 many TRBV7-2 CASSLGSGGAGNTIYF TGTGCCAGCAGCTTAGGATCCGGGGGTGCGGGAAACACCATATATTTT
TRBD1 TRBJ2-7 . TRBV6-2/TRBV6-3 CASSYGGQGSYEQYF TGTGCCAGCAGTTACGGGGGACAGGGCTCCTACGAGCAGTACTTC
TRBD2 TRBJ2-3 few TRBV4-3 CASSQDPSGSSTDTQYF TGCGCCAGCAGCCAAGATCCTAGCGGGAGTTCCACAGATACGCAGTATTTT
. TRBJ2-4 many TRBV28 CASSFTTDLAKNIQYF TGTGCCAGCAGTTTTACGACAGACCTAGCCAAAAACATTCAGTACTTC
TRBD2 TRBJ2-1 . TRBV12-5 CASAAPLAGESPSSYNEQFF TGTGCTAGTGCCGCCCCACTAGCGGGAGAATCCCCAAGCTCCTACAATGAGCAGTTCTTC
. TRBJ2-7 . TRBV4-1 CASSQEREMGSYEQYF TGCGCCAGCAGCCAAGAGCGAGAGATGGGGTCCTACGAGCAGTACTTC
TRBD1 TRBJ1-1 many TRBV15 CATSRDLLQGGTEAFF TGTGCCACCAGCAGAGATCTGCTTCAGGGGGGCACTGAAGCTTTCTTT
TRBD2 TRBJ2-3 . TRBV6-2/TRBV6-3 CASSYSMASGRPDTQYF TGTGCCAGCAGTTACTCGATGGCTAGCGGGAGGCCAGATACGCAGTATTTT
. TRBJ1-1 many TRBV5-1 CASSPLNLGGTEAFF TGCGCCAGCAGCCCCCTAAACCTAGGAGGGACTGAAGCTTTCTTT
. TRBJ2-3 many TRBV7-3 CASSLYLSTDTQYF TGTGCCAGCAGCTTGTACCTTAGCACAGATACGCAGTATTTT
. TRBJ2-5 many TRBV28 CASSFRGSGPQETQYF TGTGCCAGCAGTTTTCGGGGGTCAGGGCCTCAAGAGACCCAGTACTTC
TRBD2 TRBJ2-1 . TRBV7-9 CASSFRRTSGYSARLNEQFF TGTGCCAGCAGCTTCCGAAGGACTAGCGGCTACTCTGCCCGTTTAAATGAGCAGTTCTTC
TRBD2 TRBJ2-2 many TRBV7-3 CASSSERGANTGELFF TGTGCCAGCAGCTCGGAGCGGGGAGCGAACACCGGGGAGCTGTTTTTT
. TRBJ1-2 many TRBV2 CASRTLTAYGYTF TGTGCCAGCAGAACACTGACAGCCTATGGCTACACCTTC
. TRBJ1-4 . TRBV5-1 CASSLIDAHNEKLFF TGCGCCAGCAGCTTGATAGACGCTCATAATGAAAAACTGTTTTTT
. TRBJ2-3 many TRBV30 CAWNDDGDSTDTQYF TGTGCCTGGAACGATGACGGGGATAGCACAGATACGCAGTATTTT
. TRBJ1-1 many TRBV6-2/TRBV6-3 CASSENRARNTEAFF TGTGCCAGCAGTGAAAATCGGGCGAGGAACACTGAAGCTTTCTTT